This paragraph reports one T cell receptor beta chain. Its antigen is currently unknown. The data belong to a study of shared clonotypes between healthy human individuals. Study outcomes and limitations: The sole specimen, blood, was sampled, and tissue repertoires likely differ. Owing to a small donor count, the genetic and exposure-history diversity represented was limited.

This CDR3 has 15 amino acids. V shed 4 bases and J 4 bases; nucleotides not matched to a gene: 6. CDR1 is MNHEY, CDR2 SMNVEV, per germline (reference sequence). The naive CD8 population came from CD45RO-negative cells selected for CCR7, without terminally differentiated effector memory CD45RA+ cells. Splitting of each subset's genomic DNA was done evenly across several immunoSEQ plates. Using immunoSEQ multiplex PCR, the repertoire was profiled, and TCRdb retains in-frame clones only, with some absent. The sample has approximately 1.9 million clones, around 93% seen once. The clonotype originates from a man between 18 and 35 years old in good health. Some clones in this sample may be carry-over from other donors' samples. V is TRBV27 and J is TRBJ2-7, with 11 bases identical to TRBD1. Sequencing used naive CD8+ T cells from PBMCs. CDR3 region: CASSSGTGGRYEQYF. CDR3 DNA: TGTGCCAGCAGTTCAGGGACAGGGGGAAGGTACGAGCAGTACTTC.